This entry lists 25 T cell receptor beta chains sequenced from one sample in a study of long-term antiretroviral therapy in people with HIV (dated 2022 in TCRdb). Sequencing of the TRB variable region was done with the immunoSEQ hsTCRB v3.0 assay at survey level resolution. TCRdb retrieved this table from immuneACCESS and kept in-frame rearrangements only. Not all clones are present; in checked studies, unresolved V genes account for under half, and no reason is known for the remainder. A total of around 16,000 clones appear in this sample, around 87% of them only once. The ten top clones hold around 12% of the sample. Sequencing was performed on unsorted PBMCs, taken 0.7 years before starting antiretroviral therapy. The receptor source for this set is a man over 45 with HIV.

The chain is built from TRBV29-1 and TRBJ2-1; TRBD1 is a possible D gene (7 bases). Germline CDR1 is SQVTM and CDR2 is ANQGSEA. The CDR3 covers 15 residues. Trimming cost V 7 bases and J 0 bases, with 16 bases left between them. This CDR3 reads CSDRGTARSYNEQFF. The CDR3 DNA is TGCAGCGATCGCGGGACAGCGCGCTCCTACAATGAGCAGTTCTTC.

The chain combines TRBV15 with TRBJ2-7; D unresolved. CDR3 length equals 13 residues. Germline loops: CDR1 LNHNV, CDR2 YYDKDF (reference sequence). The ends were cut back, 1 base at V and 6 bases at J, with 10 bases in the middle. The CDR3 region has the DNA TGTGCCACCAGCAGAGTCAAGGGTGGCGAGCAGTACTTC. It yields the protein CATSRVKGGEQYF.

This chain links TRBV27 with TRBJ2-3; 9 positions match TRBD2. With 2 bases clipped from V and 4 bases from J, the junction kept 10 bases outside the gene matches. Germline CDR1 and CDR2: MNHEY and SMNVEV (reference sequence). The CDR3 has 17 residues. The CDR3 DNA reads as TGTGCCAGCAGTTTAAGGGGTAGCGGGAGTTGGGCAGATACGCAGTATTTT. Protein: CASSLRGSGSWADTQYF.

The rearrangement uses TRBV4-1 and TRBJ2-7; TRBD2 matches at 7 bases. Germline loops: CDR1 MGHRA, CDR2 YSYEKL. Losses at the gene ends were 4 bases for V and 3 bases for J; bases not matched to a gene: 21. This CDR3 is 19 amino acids long. The CDR3 spells CASSPTHAFLAELLYEQYF. DNA of the CDR3: TGCGCCAGCAGCCCGACCCACGCATTCCTAGCGGAGCTTCTCTACGAGCAGTACTTC.

V usage is TRBV29-1 and J usage is TRBJ2-2; TRBD2 might be the D (5 bases). The CDR3 has 13 amino acids. Trimming took off 7 bases at V and 2 bases at J, with 11 bases between the two ends. The germline gives CDR1 SQVTM, CDR2 ANQGSEA. The CDR3 sequence: CSAPDSNTGELFF. The CDR3 region has the DNA TGCAGCGCTCCGGACTCTAACACCGGGGAGCTGTTTTTT.

The V call is TRBV5-4, the J call TRBJ2-5; D is ambiguous. V shed 1 base and J shed 3 bases, with 7 bases lying between them. This CDR3 spans 13 amino acids. CDR1 SGHNT and CDR2 YYREEE come from the germline V gene (reference sequence). CDR3 sequence: CASSLPEKETQYF. The CDR3 DNA reads TGTGCCAGCAGCTTGCCAGAGAAAGAGACCCAGTACTTC.

This clone was observed a few times. V is TRBV10-3 and J is TRBJ1-6; D is unclear. Trimming pared 6 bases from V and 0 bases from J, leaving 12 bases between. The germline CDR1 and CDR2 sequences are ENHRY and SYGVKD. The CDR3 has 16 residues. The DNA for the CDR3 is TGTGCCATCAGACGGCAGGTCAGCTCCTATAATTCACCCCTCCACTTT. Amino acids: CAIRRQVSSYNSPLHF.

This clone was detected only a few times. J is TRBJ2-2 and V is TRBV14; D is perhaps TRBD2 (6 bases). The germline V gene has CDR1 SGHDN and CDR2 FVKESK. The V and J ends lost 4 bases and 0 bases respectively, with 15 bases between them. The CDR3 has 17 residues. CDR3 protein: CASSRRILAANTGELFF. The DNA for the CDR3 is TGTGCCAGCAGCCGACGCATACTAGCAGCGAACACCGGGGAGCTGTTTTTT. Together with reference TRBV14 and TRBJ2-2, the CDR3 gives the full variable domain: EAGVTQFPSHSVIEKGQTVTLRCDPISGHDNLYWYRRVMGKEIKFLLHFVKESKQDESGMPNNRFLAERTGGTYSTLKVQPAELEDSGVYFCASSRRILAANTGELFFGEGSRLTVL.

The CDR3 DNA reads as TGTGCCAGCAGCTTAATCGGAACTGAAGCTTTCTTT. Protein: CASSLIGTEAFF. The V call is TRBV11-2, the J call TRBJ1-1, with unresolved D. This CDR3 has 12 residues. The V gene lost 2 bases and the J gene lost 5 bases, with 6 bases spanning the gap. CDR1 and CDR2 from the germline V gene are SGHAT and FQNNGV. Full variable domain (rest looked up from reference TRBV11-2 and TRBJ1-1): EAGVAQSPRYKIIEKRQSVAFWCNPISGHATLYWYQQILGQGPKLLIQFQNNGVVDDSQLPKDRFSAERLKGVDSTLKIQPAKLEDSAVYLCASSLIGTEAFFGQGTRLTVV.

The V call is TRBV19, the J call TRBJ2-1, with no clear D. Trimming removed 7 bases from V and 0 bases from J, with 10 bases in between. Germline V gives CDR1 LNHDA, CDR2 SQIVND (reference sequence). CDR3 length: 14 residues. This CDR3 reads CASTMDGSYNEQFF. For the CDR3, the DNA is TGTGCCAGTACCATGGACGGCTCCTACAATGAGCAGTTCTTC. Full variable domain (outside the CDR3, taken from reference TRBV19 and TRBJ2-1): DGGITQSPKYLFRKEGQNVTLSCEQNLNHDAMYWYRQDPGQGLRLIYYSQIVNDFQKGDIAEGYSVSREKKESFPLTVTSAQKNPTAFYLCASTMDGSYNEQFFGPGTRLTVL.

V gene TRBV21-1 combines with J gene TRBJ1-5. TRBV21-1 is shown as a pseudogene. The CDR3 covers 16 residues. The CDR3: CAFPRFSMDGNQPQHF. DNA of the CDR3: TGTGCCTTTCCTCGTTTTAGTATGGATGGCAATCAGCCCCAGCATTTT.

The genes are TRBV5-1 and TRBJ2-7, with D perhaps matching TRBD1 (6 bases). The CDR3 loop spans 13 amino acids. The germline V gene encodes CDR1 SGHRS and CDR2 YFSETQ. V lost 5 bases and J lost 6, with 15 bases in between. The CDR3 sequence is CASRVTGLLEQYF. CDR3 bases: TGCGCCAGCAGGGTGACAGGATTACTCGAGCAGTACTTC. Complete variable domain (other parts from reference TRBV5-1 and TRBJ2-7): KAGVTQTPRYLIKTRGQQVTLSCSPISGHRSVSWYQQTPGQGLQFLFEYFSETQRNKGNFPGRFSGRQFSNSRSEMNVSTLELGDSALYLCASRVTGLLEQYFGPGTRLTVT.

The J gene is TRBJ1-1, the V gene TRBV18; tentative D call: TRBD1 (5 bases). This CDR3 spans 15 amino acids. Germline lookup yields CDR1 KGHSH and CDR2 LQKENI. V was shortened by 6 bases and J by 4 bases, with 18 bases between the two germline ends. CDR3 sequence reads: CASSDYPTGATEAFF. CDR3 in DNA: TGTGCCAGCTCCGACTATCCCACAGGAGCCACTGAAGCTTTCTTT.

This chain uses TRBV30 with TRBJ1-2; no clear D gene. Trimming shortened V by 2 bases and J by 7 bases, and 17 bases separated the two germline ends. Germline-derived CDR1 and CDR2 are GTSNPN and SVGIG (reference sequence). This CDR3 has 14 residues. The CDR3 loop reads CAWSPTAGSGGYTF. The CDR3 DNA reads as TGTGCCTGGAGTCCCACGGCCGGGAGCGGTGGCTACACCTTC. The full variable domain, completed using reference TRBV30 and TRBJ1-2, is SQTIHQWPATLVQPVGSPLSLECTVEGTSNPNLYWYRQAAGRGLQLLFYSVGIGQISSEVPQNLSASRPQDRQFILSSKKLLLSDSGFYLCAWSPTAGSGGYTFGSGTRLTVV.

The CDR3 DNA reads as TGTGCCAGCAGCCCTGCGGGGGGGGCCGGTACGCAGTATTTT. This encodes CASSPAGGAGTQYF. The gene calls are TRBV14 and TRBJ2-3; 9 nucleotides agree with TRBD2. The CDR3 loop spans 14 amino acids. Germline V gene data show CDR1 as SGHDN and CDR2 as FVKESK. V gave up 4 bases and J gave up 8 bases; unmatched junction bases: 7.

This clone was seen a single time. Here the CDR3 DNA reads TGTGCCAGCAGTCCCCGGACGGGAGATACGCAGTATTTT. It encodes CASSPRTGDTQYF. J is TRBJ2-3 and V is TRBV6-5; no firm D call. CDR3 length: 13 amino acids. The ends were cut back, 5 bases at V and 5 bases at J, with 11 bases in the middle. CDR1 and CDR2 (germline): MNHEY, SVGAGI.

The genes are TRBV30 and TRBJ2-3; 11 bases are shared with TRBD2. Germline CDR1 GTSNPN, CDR2 SVGIG (reference sequence). After removal of 3 bases from V and 5 bases from J, the junction contained 7 bases not matched to a gene. This CDR3 is built from 15 residues. In DNA form, the CDR3 reads TGTGCCTGGAGCCGCGTTAGCGGGGGGGGAGATACGCAGTATTTT. Amino acid sequence: CAWSRVSGGGDTQYF.

J is TRBJ2-3 and V is TRBV7-3; perhaps D is TRBD1 or TRBD2 (5 bases each). Germline V gene sequence: CDR1 SGHTA, CDR2 FQGTGA. The CDR3 consists of 15 residues. V lost 5 bases to trimming and J lost 6 bases, with 18 bases between them. As DNA, the CDR3 is TGTGCCAGCAGCCTACCTGGGGCTTCGGGGGATACGCAGTATTTT. Translated: CASSLPGASGDTQYF.

This chain uses TRBV18 with TRBJ1-1; D ambiguous. Germline CDR1 and CDR2: KGHSH and LQKENI. V was pared by 0 bases and J by 1 base, with 9 bases between. The CDR3 covers 15 residues. The chain's CDR3 is CASSPPGLRNTEAFF. Written as DNA, the CDR3 is TGTGCCAGCTCACCACCTGGGTTAAGGAACACTGAAGCTTTCTTT.

The chain joins TRBV20-1 to TRBJ2-7; D is uncertain. The V end lost 4 bases, the J end lost 3 bases, and 7 bases lay between the germline ends. Germline-derived CDR1 and CDR2 are DFQATT and SNEGSKA (reference sequence). The CDR3 spans 11 residues. The CDR3 is CSAKKGYEQYF. The CDR3 DNA follows: TGCAGTGCTAAAAAGGGCTACGAGCAGTACTTC.

This chain uses TRBV30 with TRBJ1-1, with D maybe TRBD1 (6 bases). With 2 bases removed from V and 8 bases from J, the gap between germline ends came to 9 bases. The CDR3 totals 11 residues. CDR1 and CDR2 from the germline V gene are GTSNPN and SVGIG (reference sequence). The CDR3 DNA is TGTGCCTGGAGTTGGGGGACAGAAGCTTTCTTT. Its protein is CAWSWGTEAFF.

J is TRBJ2-7 and V is TRBV27; 8 nucleotides align to TRBD2. Germline loops: CDR1 MNHEY, CDR2 SMNVEV (reference sequence). V lost 5 bases to trimming and J lost 0 bases; unmatched junction nucleotides: 6. This CDR3 spans 15 amino acids. The CDR3 DNA reads TGTGCCAGCAGTCCCGGGGCGGGGGGCTCCTACGAGCAGTACTTC. This encodes CASSPGAGGSYEQYF.

The genes are TRBV7-9 and TRBJ2-1; D unclear. The CDR3 totals 15 residues. The V end was cut by 3 bases, the J end by 5 bases, with 14 bases between. Germline assignment: CDR1 SEHNR and CDR2 FQNEAQ (reference sequence). The CDR3 region is CASSFSQLNNNEQFF. DNA for the CDR3: TGTGCCAGCAGCTTTTCGCAGCTGAATAACAATGAGCAGTTCTTC.

The gene calls are TRBV28 and TRBJ1-5, with no clear D. The CDR3 length is 15 residues. Per germline, CDR1 MDHEN and CDR2 SYDVKM. The V end lost 3 bases, the J end lost 0 bases, and 9 bases lay between the germline ends. CDR3 DNA: TGTGCCAGCAGTTTTCGGCCTAATAGCAATCAGCCCCAGCATTTT. This encodes CASSFRPNSNQPQHF.

The V call is TRBV11-1, the J call TRBJ1-4; D is uncertain. Per the germline V gene, CDR1 is SGHAT and CDR2 is FQDESV (reference sequence). The CDR3 has 14 residues. Trimming stripped 2 bases from V and 2 bases from J, with 6 bases between. CDR3 protein: CASSLKATNEKLFF. In DNA form, the CDR3 reads TGTGCCAGCAGCTTAAAGGCGACTAATGAAAAACTGTTTTTT.